This TCR beta chain was sequenced during a study of T cell responses to AZD1222 COVID-19 vaccine. Background on the study: Second-dose timings of about 4 or about 12 weeks were pooled. Study results and caveats: Spike was spanned by vaccine-associated CD4 TCRs, which were dominant at 160-218 and 743-854. The repertoires were collected only after the peak T cell response.

As to this clone: Its antigen is not known.

CDR3 length: 15 amino acids. CDR1 and CDR2 from the germline V gene are SGHRS and YFSETQ. V was trimmed by 0 bases and J by 0 bases, leaving 9 bases between them. TCRdb's copy holds only in-frame clones and misses some; the assay was immunoSEQ multiplex PCR. The sample holds 150,000 to 200,000 clones, about 92% seen once. Sample: peripheral blood, taken on day 0 of AZD1222 vaccination. The genes are TRBV5-1 and TRBJ1-1; D is unresolved. The TCR was taken from an adult in good health. The CDR3 DNA sequence: TGCGCCAGCAGCTTGGCCCCGGGAATGAACACTGAAGCTTTCTTT. This encodes CASSLAPGMNTEAFF.